These 15 T cell receptor beta chains originate from one sample sequenced in a study of OX40 agonist ivuxolimab in advanced cancers. The assay was immunoSEQ multiplex PCR, and TCRdb's table has in-frame clones only and misses some. The sample holds about 20,000 clones; 78% are singletons and the top ten take just under 30%. The specimen comprised CD4+ or CD8+ T cells sorted from blood, sampled in a trial of the OX40 agonist ivuxolimab. These receptors originate from an adult with an advanced solid tumor such as melanoma, head and neck, liver or kidney cancer.

The chain recombines TRBV11-2 with TRBJ2-2; TRBD1 matches at 9 bases. The junction had 4 bases not matched to a gene; V was cut back by 5 bases and J by 6 bases. Germline loops: CDR1 SGHAT, CDR2 FQNNGV. This CDR3 region has 14 residues. CDR3 loop: CASSRDRVPGELFF. The DNA for the CDR3 is TGTGCCAGCAGCCGGGACAGGGTGCCCGGGGAGCTGTTTTTT.

The rearrangement links TRBV4-2 to TRBJ2-2, with 10 bases identical to TRBD2. The junction had 11 bases not matched to a gene; V was cut back by 0 bases and J by 7 bases. The CDR3 spans 18 residues. Germline assignment: CDR1 LGHNA and CDR2 YNFKEQ. CDR3 DNA: TGTGCCAGCAGCCAAGAATTGGTAGCGGGAGGCCCATTCGGGGAGCTGTTTTTT. This translates into CASSQELVAGGPFGELFF.

This clone was seen a handful of times. The rearrangement joins TRBV29-1 to TRBJ2-2; the D gene is possibly TRBD2 (6 bases). Germline assignment: CDR1 SQVTM and CDR2 ANQGSEA. The CDR3 consists of 12 residues. Trimming removed 7 bases from V and 2 bases from J, with 8 bases in between. As DNA, the CDR3 is TGCAGCGGCGGGGTTAACACCGGGGAGCTGTTTTTT. It is translated as CSGGVNTGELFF.

This chain uses TRBV20-1 with TRBJ2-7, with D unclear. The CDR3 spans 11 residues. The V end lost 2 bases, the J end lost 3 bases, and 5 bases lay between the germline ends. Germline V gene sequence: CDR1 DFQATT, CDR2 SNEGSKA (reference sequence). CDR3 in amino acids: CSARKGYEQYF. CDR3 DNA: TGCAGTGCTAGAAAGGGCTACGAGCAGTACTTC.

This clone has only a few counts. This same CDR3 is encoded by further DNA sequences in the sample. The chain recombines TRBV28 with TRBJ2-3; D gene uncertain. Trimming removed 3 bases from V and 0 bases from J, with 7 bases in between. Germline CDR1 reads MDHEN; CDR2 reads SYDVKM. The CDR3 covers 14 residues. The CDR3: CASSFDTSTDTQYF. The CDR3 bases are TGTGCCAGCAGTTTTGATACTAGCACAGATACGCAGTATTTT.

The chain combines TRBV27 with TRBJ2-2; TRBD2 matches at 8 bases. The junction had 8 bases not matched to a gene; V was cut back by 0 bases and J by 5 bases. Germline assignment: CDR1 MNHEY and CDR2 SMNVEV (reference sequence). This CDR3 is 17 amino acids long. The CDR3 DNA follows: TGTGCCAGCAGTTTATCACCCGCGGGGGGCAGTACCGGGGAGCTGTTTTTT. This encodes CASSLSPAGGSTGELFF.

The chain links TRBV29-1 to TRBJ1-6, with a tentative D call TRBD1 (5 bases). The CDR3 has 15 amino acids. Trimming stripped 4 bases from V and 1 base from J, with 11 bases between. CDR1 and CDR2 from the germline V gene are SQVTM and ANQGSEA. CDR3 residues: CSVVQGKSYNSPLHF. DNA of the CDR3: TGCAGCGTTGTGCAGGGAAAATCCTATAATTCACCCCTCCACTTT. Drawing the rest from reference TRBV29-1 and TRBJ1-6, the complete variable domain is SAVISQKPSRDICQRGTSLTIQCQVDSQVTMMFWYRQQPGQSLTLIATANQGSEATYESGFVIDKFPISRPNLTFSTLTVSNMSPEDSSIYLCSVVQGKSYNSPLHFGNGTRLTVT.

This clone was seen just once. The CDR3 coding sequence is TGCGCCAGCACTGACCGGGACCCCCAGGAGACCCAGTACTTC. Amino acid sequence: CASTDRDPQETQYF. This rearrangement joins TRBV10-2 to TRBJ2-5, with D tentatively TRBD1 or TRBD2 (5 bases each). The V end lost 7 bases, the J end lost 5 bases, and 17 bases lay between the germline ends. Looked up from germline, CDR1 is WSHSY and CDR2 is SAAADI. This CDR3 contains 14 residues.

The CDR3 reads CASILSTLYSYNEQFF. CDR3 DNA sequence: TGTGCCAGCATCCTTTCGACCCTTTACTCCTACAATGAGCAGTTCTTC. The V call is TRBV2, the J call TRBJ2-1; the D is unclear. V shed 7 bases and J shed 0 bases, with 16 bases lying between them. Germline CDR1 SNHLY, CDR2 FYNNEI. The length of the CDR3 is 16 residues.

The chain combines TRBV27 with TRBJ2-7; TRBD1 is a possible D gene (5 bases). The ends were cut back, 2 bases at V and 5 bases at J, with 7 bases in the middle. The germline gives CDR1 MNHEY, CDR2 SMNVEV (reference sequence). This CDR3 region has 12 residues. The CDR3 loop reads CASSLLGDEQYF. The CDR3 DNA is TGTGCCAGCAGTTTACTAGGGGACGAGCAGTACTTC.

The chain recombines TRBV28 with TRBJ2-7; D remains unclear. V lost 2 bases to trimming and J lost 5 bases, with 10 bases between them. This CDR3 has 13 amino acids. Germline lookup yields CDR1 MDHEN and CDR2 SYDVKM. In DNA form, the CDR3 reads TGTGCCAGCAGTTTAGGGTCAGTCCACGAGCAGTACTTC. The encoded protein is CASSLGSVHEQYF.

This chain connects TRBV27 to TRBJ1-6, with unresolved D. Germline V gene data show CDR1 as MNHEY and CDR2 as SMNVEV (reference sequence). Trimming removed 11 bases from V and 0 bases from J, with 8 bases in between. This CDR3 has 13 amino acids. In DNA, the CDR3 is TGTGCCCGACACGGCTCCTATAATTCACCCCTCCACTTT. The encoded protein is CARHGSYNSPLHF.

V gene TRBV6-5 combines with J gene TRBJ2-2; D gene unclear. Trimming pared 1 base from V and 2 bases from J, leaving 8 bases between. CDR3 size: 15 residues. The germline V gene encodes CDR1 MNHEY and CDR2 SVGAGI. CDR3 region: CASSYLIENTGELFF. CDR3 in DNA: TGTGCCAGCAGTTACTTAATAGAAAACACCGGGGAGCTGTTTTTT.

This clone has a handful of counts. The chain is built from TRBV27 and TRBJ2-3, with 8 bases that match TRBD1. Germline assignment: CDR1 MNHEY and CDR2 SMNVEV (reference sequence). J gave up 5 bases and V 3 bases, and 4 bases lay outside the gene matches. The CDR3 length is 14 residues. The CDR3 region has the DNA TGTGCCAGCAGTTTGGACAGGGCAAGAGATACGCAGTATTTT. It yields the protein CASSLDRARDTQYF.

This clone has a handful of counts. V gene TRBV27 combines with J gene TRBJ2-3; a possible D gene is TRBD2 (6 bases). Germline CDR1 MNHEY, CDR2 SMNVEV (reference sequence). V was cut by 5 bases and J by 4 bases, with 16 bases left in between. CDR3 length equals 15 residues. The CDR3 DNA sequence: TGTGCCAGCAGTGAAGCTTTAAGGAGGGCAGATACGCAGTATTTT. This sequence encodes CASSEALRRADTQYF.